This T cell receptor beta chain comes out of a study of T cells after yellow fever vaccination. 5'RACE template switching produced TCR cDNA carrying a universal primer site and UMIs. TCRdb reanalysed the 5' RACE reads using MiXCR and keeps one entry per CDR3 protein. The sample includes 200,000 to 300,000 distinct CDR3 sequences, 6% to 8% of them seen just once. Study findings and constraints: From the bulk population, abundant clonotypes could contaminate and appear within FACS-sorted repertoires. Researchers noted that a small share of clonotypes showed up in both CD4 and CD8 compartments. Subsequent to the booster, the majority of primary-vaccination clones reappeared (around 96% CD4, 80% to 90% CD8).

This clonotype was detected many times. Its specificity is unknown. This TCR was recovered from a man under 40 who received the YFV17D yellow fever vaccine. Here the sequenced sample was CD4+ T cells sorted from PBMCs, taken on the day of the yellow fever booster vaccination.

CDR3 sequence (DNA): TGTGCCAGCAGCTTAGCGCCTAGCGGGTACACAGATACGCAGTATTTT. It codes for CASSLAPSGYTDTQYF. V and J are TRBV7-2 and TRBJ2-3; 8 positions agree with TRBD2. In germline, CDR1 is SGHTA, CDR2 FQGNSA. This CDR3 has 16 residues. The J segment lost 2 bases and the V segment lost 0 bases, leaving 4 bases of the junction unmatched.